Listed below are T cell receptor beta chains from one sample, sequenced in a study of blood T cell repertoires in COVID-19. Repertoires were generated with immunoSEQ multiplex PCR, while TCRdb's copy carries only in-frame clones and drops some. Of approximately 99,000 clones in the sample, about 86% are singletons; the top ten hold about 1.9%. Sequenced material: peripheral blood. Source of these receptors: a man aged 45-60 years with COVID-19, enrolled during active disease. Both conserved end residues are part of each CDR3. Each record gives: J gene, D gene, V gene, CDR3 DNA, CDR3 protein. D genes are given only for firm matches.

>TRBJ2-1|.|TRBV10-3
TGTGCCATCAACGTTAACAGGGATGATGAGCAGTTCTTC
CAINVNRDDEQFF
>TRBJ2-1|TRBD2|TRBV7-3
TGTGCCAGCAGCCCCAGTAGCGGGGGGCACAATGAGCAGTTCTTC
CASSPSSGGHNEQFF
>TRBJ2-2|.|TRBV11-3
TGTGCCAGCAGCTTGACTGGGAACACCGGGGAGCTGTTTTTT
CASSLTGNTGELFF
>TRBJ1-1|.|TRBV11-3
TGTGCCAGCAGCTTATACAGGGACACTGAAGCTTTCTTT
CASSLYRDTEAFF
>TRBJ2-1|TRBD1|TRBV5-5
TGTGCCAGCAGCGCATACAGGGGTGGCCGGGGCAATGAGCAGTTCTTC
CASSAYRGGRGNEQFF
>TRBJ2-1|TRBD2|TRBV14
TGTGCCAGCAGCCCCCGGACTAGCGGGGGGTACAATGAGCAGTTCTTC
CASSPRTSGGYNEQFF
>TRBJ1-1|.|TRBV30
TGTGCCTGGAGTGTAGGAGGACTGCTGAACACTGAAGCTTTCTTT
CAWSVGGLLNTEAFF
>TRBJ1-1|.|TRBV18
TGTGCCAGCTCACCGGGCGCCAGGAACACTGAAGCTTTCTTT
CASSPGARNTEAFF
>TRBJ1-2|.|TRBV30
TGTGCCCGGGAACTTAGAGGTTCCCCCTCCTATGGCTACACCTTC
CARELRGSPSYGYTF
>TRBJ2-7|.|TRBV2
TGTGCCAGCAGTACCAGTAATATGTACGAGCAGTACTTC
CASSTSNMYEQYF
>TRBJ2-5|TRBD1|TRBV2
TGTGCCAGCAGGGGGACAGGGGGGCGGTCCGACATAATATGGCAGACCCAGTACTTC
CASRGTGGRSDIIWQTQYF